A selection of T cell receptor beta chains follows, all from one sample in a study of molecular identifiers for immune sequencing clone quantification. Using its own MiXCR run on the PCR reads, TCRdb lists one record per CDR3 protein. The data contain under 650,000 distinct CDR3 sequences, just under 20% of them singletons. Sequencing was carried out using naive CD8+ T cells from blood, with Jurkat cell RNA spiked in. Receptors were obtained from a human donor in good health. Some libraries in this study had Jurkat cell RNA spiked in. Both conserved end residues are part of each CDR3. The order of the fields is clone size, V gene, D gene, J gene, CDR3 DNA, CDR3 protein. The D gene is left open where the match is weak. Some rows mark clone size as missing; the rest say once, few, many or name a class of expanded clone.

many	TRBV20-1	-	TRBJ2-7	TGCAGTGCTAGAGAGATCGGGGACAACTCCTACGAGCAGTACTTC	CSAREIGDNSYEQYF
many	TRBV20-1	-	TRBJ2-5	TGCAGTGGGAGAGAACAGGGAAAGGAGACCCAGTACTTC	CSGREQGKETQYF
-	TRBV4-3	TRBD2	TRBJ2-7	TGCGCCAGCAGCCAAGACCCCGCGGGAGTGAACGAGCAGTACTTC	CASSQDPAGVNEQYF
many	TRBV2	-	TRBJ2-3	TGTGCCAGCAGTATATCCCGCGGGGGCCGCACAGATACGCAGTATTTT	CASSISRGGRTDTQYF
many	TRBV7-6	-	TRBJ2-7	TGTGCCAGCAGCTCAGGCTGGGGGAGCGAGCAGTACTTC	CASSSGWGSEQYF
many	TRBV4-1	-	TRBJ1-1	TGCGCCAGCAGCCAAGATTCGGACAGAAGCACTGAAGCTTTCTTT	CASSQDSDRSTEAFF
-	TRBV20-1	-	TRBJ2-5	TGCAGTGCTAGAGATAAAGGGGGGGACCTCACGCCGGAGACCCAGTACTTC	CSARDKGGDLTPETQYF
many	TRBV19	TRBD1	TRBJ2-7	TGTGCCAGTAGTATAGGTGGGACAGCGACCTACGAGCAGTACTTC	CASSIGGTATYEQYF
many	TRBV5-1	-	TRBJ1-1	TGCGCCAGCAGCTTAGGCAGGGAAGATGAAGCTTTCTTT	CASSLGREDEAFF
-	TRBV11-2	TRBD2	TRBJ2-3	TGTGCCGGCAGCTTAGAACTAGCGGGGGTGGATACGCAGTATTTT	CAGSLELAGVDTQYF
many	TRBV20-1	TRBD1	TRBJ2-3	TGCAGTGCTAGTGTACAGGGGGGAAACACAGATACGCAGTATTTT	CSASVQGGNTDTQYF
many	TRBV6-2/TRBV6-3	-	TRBJ1-1	TGTGCCAGCAGCCCCCTGACAAGTGGCACTGAAGCTTTCTTT	CASSPLTSGTEAFF
many	TRBV12-3/TRBV12-4	-	TRBJ2-4	TGTGCCAGCAGCACCTTCCCCCAATTTGGGGAAAACATTCAGTACTTC	CASSTFPQFGENIQYF
-	TRBV6-5	-	TRBJ2-2	TGTGCCAGCAGTTATTCCACGAACACCGGGGGGCTGTTTTTT	CASSYSTNTGGLFF
-	TRBV12-3/TRBV12-4	-	TRBJ2-1	TGTGCCAGCAGTTTACGCTGGACTGGCAATGAGCAGTTCTTC	CASSLRWTGNEQFF
many	TRBV20-1	TRBD2	TRBJ2-3	TGCAGTGCTAGTACCAGCGGGGGGGCGGATACGCAGTATTTT	CSASTSGGADTQYF
many	TRBV9	-	TRBJ1-2	TGTGCCAGCAGCCCCGAGGAGAGGGCAGGGAGGTATGGCTACACCTTC	CASSPEERAGRYGYTF
many	TRBV11-2	-	TRBJ2-7	TGTGCCAGCAGCTTAGGTGCTTCAAGACACTACGAGCAGTACTTC	CASSLGASRHYEQYF
-	TRBV6-2/TRBV6-3	-	TRBJ2-1	TGTGCCAGCACCACGACTAGTCTCCACAATGAGCAGTTCTTC	CASTTTSLHNEQFF
few	TRBV27	-	TRBJ1-1	TGTGCCAGCAGTGACGGACACATGAACACTGAAGCTTTCTTT	CASSDGHMNTEAFF
-	TRBV4-2	-	TRBJ1-1	TGTGCCAGCAGCCAAGACCCGGGAACCGTGAACACTGAAGCTTTCTTT	CASSQDPGTVNTEAFF
many	TRBV28	-	TRBJ2-7	TGTGCCAGCAGTTTCGGGCTCAGCGGACCCTACGAGCAGTACTTC	CASSFGLSGPYEQYF
few	TRBV20-1	-	TRBJ2-7	TGCAGTGCTAGATCAACAGGGAACTACTACGAGCAGTACTTC	CSARSTGNYYEQYF
many	TRBV19	-	TRBJ2-3	TGTGCCAGTAGTATAATTGGAGGTTTGAGCACAGATACGCAGTATTTT	CASSIIGGLSTDTQYF
-	TRBV6-5	-	TRBJ1-2	TGTGCCAGCAGTTTTGGACAGCACTATGGCTACACCTTC	CASSFGQHYGYTF
many	TRBV3-1	TRBD1	TRBJ2-7	TGTGCCAGCAGCCAACGGACAGGACTCTACGAGCAGTACTTC	CASSQRTGLYEQYF
many	TRBV29-1	-	TRBJ2-7	TGCAGCGTTCAGGCAGGTGGGGAGCAGTACTTC	CSVQAGGEQYF
-	TRBV4-3	-	TRBJ2-7	TGCGCCAGCAGCCCCAGCTGGACGGTGGGGGGCTCCTACGAGCAGTACTTC	CASSPSWTVGGSYEQYF
many	TRBV5-5	-	TRBJ1-1	TGTGCCAGCAGCCCCGGAGCGGGGGTCCGGACGAACACTGAAGCTTTCTTT	CASSPGAGVRTNTEAFF
-	TRBV25-1	-	TRBJ2-1	TGTGCCAGCAGTGAATCGGGGTCGGGTCGGGGTTTGGATGAGCAGTTCTTC	CASSESGSGRGLDEQFF
-	TRBV11-2	TRBD1	TRBJ1-1	TGTGCCAGCAGCTTAAGTAGTCGGACAGGGAACCCTTCCCGGAACACTGAAGCTTTCTTT	CASSLSSRTGNPSRNTEAFF
many	TRBV5-1	-	TRBJ2-5	TGCGCCAGCAGCCCCCGGGACCCATGGACCCAGTACTTC	CASSPRDPWTQYF
many	TRBV20-1	-	TRBJ2-7	TGCAGTGCTGAGAGCAATTTCTACGAGCAGTACTTC	CSAESNFYEQYF
many	TRBV7-2	-	TRBJ1-2	TGTGCCAGCAGCTTTCTCATTGGGGAGGGAGGCTATGGCTACACCTTC	CASSFLIGEGGYGYTF
many	TRBV13	-	TRBJ2-5	TGTGCCAGCAGCTTAGGCGAGGGCTTTTCAGAAGAGACCCAGTACTTC	CASSLGEGFSEETQYF
many	TRBV28	-	TRBJ2-3	TGTGCCAGCTCTTTCTGGGGCGGGAATACAGATACGCAGTATTTT	CASSFWGGNTDTQYF
many	TRBV11-2	-	TRBJ2-7	TGTGCCAGCAGCCTCCAGGGGCTGACCTACGAGCAGTACTTC	CASSLQGLTYEQYF
many	TRBV5-6	TRBD1	TRBJ2-7	TGTGCCAGCAGCTTGGCTAGGGACAGTCGATCCTACGAGCAGTACTTC	CASSLARDSRSYEQYF
many	TRBV7-9	TRBD1	TRBJ1-1	TGTGCCAGCAGCCAACAGGGGGCAGACGCTTTCTTT	CASSQQGADAFF
-	TRBV6-2/TRBV6-3	-	TRBJ2-7	TGTGCCACCGATGAAGGCCACGAGCAGTACTTC	CATDEGHEQYF
many	TRBV2	-	TRBJ1-1	TGTGCCAGCACTGAGAACACTGAAGCTTTCTTT	CASTENTEAFF
many	TRBV7-9	-	TRBJ1-5	TGTGCCAGCAGCTTAGTGGGGAGCAATCAGCCCCAGCATTTT	CASSLVGSNQPQHF
many	TRBV2	TRBD1	TRBJ2-3	TGTGCCAGCAGTGTTGAGACAGGGGGTAATAGCGGCACAGATACGCAGTATTTT	CASSVETGGNSGTDTQYF
many	TRBV7-8	-	TRBJ2-1	TGTGCCAGCAGCTTAGACCAATACAATGAGCAGTTCTTC	CASSLDQYNEQFF
many	TRBV3-1	TRBD2	TRBJ2-3	TGTGCCAGCAGTTCGGCGGGAGGGCCAAAGTGGGATACGCAGTATTTT	CASSSAGGPKWDTQYF
few	TRBV3-1	-	TRBJ2-7	TGTGCCAGCAGCCAATACATTTACGAGCAGTACTTC	CASSQYIYEQYF
few	TRBV12-3/TRBV12-4	TRBD2	TRBJ2-1	TGTGCCAGCAGTTCTACTAGCGGTTTCTACAATGAGCAGTTCTTC	CASSSTSGFYNEQFF
many	TRBV20-1	TRBD2	TRBJ2-1	TGCAGTGCTAGTCCTAGCGGGACCTACAATGAGCAGTTCTTC	CSASPSGTYNEQFF
many	TRBV28	-	TRBJ2-1	TGTGCCAGCAGGTCTGGCGGGTACAATGAGCAGTTCTTC	CASRSGGYNEQFF